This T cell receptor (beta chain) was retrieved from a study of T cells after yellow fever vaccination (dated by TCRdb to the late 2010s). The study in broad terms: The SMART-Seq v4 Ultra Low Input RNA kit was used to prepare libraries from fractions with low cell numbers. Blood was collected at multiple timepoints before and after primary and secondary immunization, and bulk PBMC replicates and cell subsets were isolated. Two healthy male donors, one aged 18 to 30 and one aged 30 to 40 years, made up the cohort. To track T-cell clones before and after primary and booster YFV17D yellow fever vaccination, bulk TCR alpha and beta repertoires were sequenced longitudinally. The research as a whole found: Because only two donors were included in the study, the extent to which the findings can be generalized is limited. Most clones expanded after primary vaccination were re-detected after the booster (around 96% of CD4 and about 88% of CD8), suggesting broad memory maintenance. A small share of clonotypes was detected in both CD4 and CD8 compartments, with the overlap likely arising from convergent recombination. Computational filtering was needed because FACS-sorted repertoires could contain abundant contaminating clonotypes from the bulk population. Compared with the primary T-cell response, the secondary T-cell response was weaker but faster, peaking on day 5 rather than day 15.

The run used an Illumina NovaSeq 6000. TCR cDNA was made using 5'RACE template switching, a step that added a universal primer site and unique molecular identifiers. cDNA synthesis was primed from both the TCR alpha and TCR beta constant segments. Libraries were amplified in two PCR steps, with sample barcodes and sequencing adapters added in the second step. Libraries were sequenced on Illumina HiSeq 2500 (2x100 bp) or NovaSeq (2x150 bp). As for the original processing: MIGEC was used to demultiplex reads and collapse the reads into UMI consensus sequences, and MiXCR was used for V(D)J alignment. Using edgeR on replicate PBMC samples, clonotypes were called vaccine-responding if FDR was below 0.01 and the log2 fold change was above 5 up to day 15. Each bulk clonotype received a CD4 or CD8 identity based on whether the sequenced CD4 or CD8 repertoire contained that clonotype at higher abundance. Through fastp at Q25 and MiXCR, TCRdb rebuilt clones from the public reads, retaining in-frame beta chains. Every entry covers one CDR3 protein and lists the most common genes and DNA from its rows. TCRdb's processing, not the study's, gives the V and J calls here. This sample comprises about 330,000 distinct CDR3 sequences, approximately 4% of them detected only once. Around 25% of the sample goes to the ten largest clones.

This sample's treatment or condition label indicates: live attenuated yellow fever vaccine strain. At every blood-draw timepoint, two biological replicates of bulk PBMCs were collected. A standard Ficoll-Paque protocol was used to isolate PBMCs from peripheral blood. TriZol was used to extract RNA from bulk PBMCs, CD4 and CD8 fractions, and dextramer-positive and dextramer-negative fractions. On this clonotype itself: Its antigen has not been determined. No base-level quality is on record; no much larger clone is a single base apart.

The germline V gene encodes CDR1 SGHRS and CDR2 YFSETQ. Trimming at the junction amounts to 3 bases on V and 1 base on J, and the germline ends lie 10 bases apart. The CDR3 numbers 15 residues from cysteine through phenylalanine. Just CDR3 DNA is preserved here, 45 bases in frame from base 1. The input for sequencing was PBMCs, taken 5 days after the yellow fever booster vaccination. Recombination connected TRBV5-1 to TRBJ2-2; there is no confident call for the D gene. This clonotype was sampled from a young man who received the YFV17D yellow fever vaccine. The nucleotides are TGCGCCAGCAGCTCCCTCCCGCGGAACACCGGGGAGCTGTTTTTT. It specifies CASSSLPRNTGELFF.